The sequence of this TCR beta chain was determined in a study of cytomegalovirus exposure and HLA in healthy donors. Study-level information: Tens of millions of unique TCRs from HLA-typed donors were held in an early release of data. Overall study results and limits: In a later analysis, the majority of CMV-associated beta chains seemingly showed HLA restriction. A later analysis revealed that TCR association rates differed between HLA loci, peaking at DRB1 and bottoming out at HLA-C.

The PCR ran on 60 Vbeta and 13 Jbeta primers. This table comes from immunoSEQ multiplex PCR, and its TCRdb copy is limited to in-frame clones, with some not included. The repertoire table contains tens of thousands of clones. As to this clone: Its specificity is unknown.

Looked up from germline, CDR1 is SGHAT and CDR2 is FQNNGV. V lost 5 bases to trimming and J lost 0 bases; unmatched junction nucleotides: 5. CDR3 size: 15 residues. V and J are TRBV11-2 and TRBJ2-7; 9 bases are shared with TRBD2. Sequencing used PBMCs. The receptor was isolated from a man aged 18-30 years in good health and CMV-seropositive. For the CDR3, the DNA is TGTGCCAGCAGCATTAGCGGGAGCCCCTCCTACGAGCAGTACTTC. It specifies CASSISGSPSYEQYF.